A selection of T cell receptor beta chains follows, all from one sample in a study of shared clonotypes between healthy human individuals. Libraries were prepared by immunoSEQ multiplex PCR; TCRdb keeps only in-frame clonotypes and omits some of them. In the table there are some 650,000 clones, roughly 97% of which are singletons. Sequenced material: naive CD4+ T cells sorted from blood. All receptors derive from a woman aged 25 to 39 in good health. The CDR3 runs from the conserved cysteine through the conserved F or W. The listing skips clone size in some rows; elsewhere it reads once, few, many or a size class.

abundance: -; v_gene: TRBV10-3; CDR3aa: CAISESHTDTQYF
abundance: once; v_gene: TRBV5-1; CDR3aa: CASSVGAEAKLFF
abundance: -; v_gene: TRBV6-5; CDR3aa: CASRREGLFTDTQYF
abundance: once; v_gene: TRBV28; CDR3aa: CASSTSGGSGELFF
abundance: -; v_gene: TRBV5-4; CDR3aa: CASSPTGGSYSPLHF
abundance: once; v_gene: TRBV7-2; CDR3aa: CASSLGSLSGNTIYF
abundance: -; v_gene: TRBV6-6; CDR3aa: CASSPWQPRYGYTF
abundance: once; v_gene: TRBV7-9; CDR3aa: CASSLVWAGTEAFF
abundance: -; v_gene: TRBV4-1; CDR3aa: CASSQDATLNYGYTF
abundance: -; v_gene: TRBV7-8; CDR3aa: CASSRAGRGRPRSGNTIYF
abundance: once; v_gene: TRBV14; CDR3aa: CASSQGLAGSFFGTQYF
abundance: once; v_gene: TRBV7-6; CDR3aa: CASSMPGSDTQYF
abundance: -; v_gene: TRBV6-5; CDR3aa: CASSHSYEQYF
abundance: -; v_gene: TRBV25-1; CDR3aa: CSSSSYNEQFF
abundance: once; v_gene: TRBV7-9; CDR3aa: CASGQTAINYGYTF
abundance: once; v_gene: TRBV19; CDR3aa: CASSIRGRDGYEQYF
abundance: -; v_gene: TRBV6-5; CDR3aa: CASSYGGQGAGDTIYF
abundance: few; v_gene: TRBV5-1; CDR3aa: CASSFDRGRYEQYF
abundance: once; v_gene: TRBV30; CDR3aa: CAWGRTGYNEQFF
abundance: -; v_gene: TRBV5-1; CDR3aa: CASRFRDRGFNEQFF
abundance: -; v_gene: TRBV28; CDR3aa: CASRDSQVGTQYF
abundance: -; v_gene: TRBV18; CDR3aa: CASSPPGRTPETQYF
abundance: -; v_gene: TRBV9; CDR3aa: CASSVEGDWGYEQYF
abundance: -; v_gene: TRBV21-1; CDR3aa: CASCEGATGTEAFF
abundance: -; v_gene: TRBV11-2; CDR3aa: CASSLMASGNTGELFF
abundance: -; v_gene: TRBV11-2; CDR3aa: CASSLYRQQSEAFF
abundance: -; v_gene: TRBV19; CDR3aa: CASTQSGEAKLFF
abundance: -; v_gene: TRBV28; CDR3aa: CASSEPPPGPAGYTF
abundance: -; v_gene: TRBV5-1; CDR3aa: CASSLASEYNEQFF
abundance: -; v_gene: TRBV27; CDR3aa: CASSFGPSTDTQYF
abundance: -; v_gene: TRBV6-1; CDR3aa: CASSESGTGGDYGYTF
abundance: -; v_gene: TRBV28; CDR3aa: CASRRSGEGNEKLFF
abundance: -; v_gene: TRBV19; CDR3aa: CASSVTGTGNNEQYF
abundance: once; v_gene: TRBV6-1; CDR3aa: CASSAGGPQTTDTQYF
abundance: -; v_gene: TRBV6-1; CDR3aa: CASTDLVAPLHF
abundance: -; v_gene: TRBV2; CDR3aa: CASRTGTTSTDTQYF
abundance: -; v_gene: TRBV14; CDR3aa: CASSQHLAGAGNEQFF
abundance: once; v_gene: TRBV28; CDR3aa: CASSPLLKRDYEQFF
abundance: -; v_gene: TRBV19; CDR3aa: CASSIGPSGSNQPQHF
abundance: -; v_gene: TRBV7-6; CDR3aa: CASSPGLAGPYEQYF
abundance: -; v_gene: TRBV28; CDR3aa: CASSVRMGRGRAGYTF
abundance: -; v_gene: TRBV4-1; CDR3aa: CASSPSSARQGRGEQYF
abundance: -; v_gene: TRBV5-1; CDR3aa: CASSVRPRDIGEQFF
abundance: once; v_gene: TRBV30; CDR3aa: CAWSVGTGGFDTQYF
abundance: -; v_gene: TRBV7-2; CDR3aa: CASSLRVGTSYEQYF
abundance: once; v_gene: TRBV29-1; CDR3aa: CSGGDYEQYF
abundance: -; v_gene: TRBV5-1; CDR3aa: CASSRRGFDEKLFF
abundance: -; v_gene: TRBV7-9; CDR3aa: CASSLEGSGKRTYEQYF